The 18 T cell receptor beta chains given below trace back to one sample, sequenced in a study of cytomegalovirus exposure and HLA in healthy donors (dated by TCRdb to 2016 to 2017). Libraries were made using the immunoSEQ multiplex PCR assay. The multiplex PCR relied on a mix of 60 forward primers for TCR Vbeta segments and 13 reverse primers for TCR Jbeta segments. In its TCRdb copy, this immuneACCESS table keeps in-frame sequences only and misses some clones. Where compared with another copy, unresolved V genes explain less than half of these, and the others have no known cause. The sample yields some 200,000 clones; about 12% were counted once. The top ten clonotypes cover 7.8% of the sample. The sequencing sample was made of PBMCs. These receptors were taken from a man aged 50 or older in good health and CMV-seropositive.

This clone has a handful of counts. The chain uses TRBV11-3 and TRBJ2-7; 8 bases are shared with TRBD1. Trimming removed 7 bases from V and 3 bases from J; junction bases left unmatched: 8. The germline CDR1 and CDR2 sequences are SGHNT and YENEEA. This CDR3 spans 14 amino acids. The CDR3 loop is CASTMGDRNYEQYF. The CDR3 bases are TGTGCCAGCACCATGGGGGACAGGAACTACGAGCAGTACTTC.

This rearrangement joins TRBV5-6 to TRBJ2-1, with D perhaps TRBD1 (6 bases). Germline CDR1 SGHDT, CDR2 YYEEEE. The CDR3 consists of 11 residues. The V end was cut by 4 bases, the J end by 9 bases, with 8 bases between. CDR3 residues: CASSVTGEQFF. As DNA, the CDR3 is TGTGCCAGCAGCGTGACAGGTGAGCAGTTCTTC.

This clone was counted between two and nine times. V is TRBV6-1 and J is TRBJ1-4; D remains unclear. The V gene's germline CDR1 is MNHNS and CDR2 SASEGT. The CDR3 loop spans 17 amino acids. V shed 3 bases and J shed 4 bases, with 18 bases lying between them. The CDR3 loop is CASSDAWALWINEKLFF. Written as DNA, the CDR3 is TGTGCCAGCAGTGACGCCTGGGCCCTTTGGATTAATGAAAAACTGTTTTTT.

The rearrangement joins TRBV20-1 to TRBJ2-1; D uncertain. The CDR3 runs 11 residues. V shed 7 bases and J shed 7 bases, with 11 bases lying between them. Germline values: CDR1 DFQATT, CDR2 SNEGSKA (reference sequence). CDR3 loop: CSVTNENEQFF. The CDR3 nucleotides are TGCAGTGTGACAAATGAGAATGAGCAGTTCTTC.

The chain combines TRBV28 with TRBJ1-5; the D gene is possibly TRBD1 (6 bases). The CDR3 has 16 amino acids. V was clipped by 6 bases and J by 3 bases, with 18 bases between them. Germline CDR1 and CDR2: MDHEN and SYDVKM. The CDR3 DNA reads as TGTGCCAGCAGCTCCCCTGGGACAACCCCCAATCAGCCCCAGCATTTT. It codes for CASSSPGTTPNQPQHF.

This rearrangement joins TRBV5-1 to TRBJ2-1; D is perhaps TRBD1 (5 bases). Deletions cut 0 bases from V and 0 bases from J, with 7 bases between. The CDR3 runs to 15 residues. In germline, CDR1 is SGHRS, CDR2 YFSETQ. The CDR3 spells CASSLEGVSYNEQFF. The CDR3 DNA reads as TGCGCCAGCAGCTTGGAAGGGGTCTCCTACAATGAGCAGTTCTTC.

This clone was observed a handful of times. The chain recombines TRBV7-9 with TRBJ1-4; TRBD1 is a possible D gene (5 bases). Germline V lookup: CDR1 SEHNR, CDR2 FQNEAQ (reference sequence). The CDR3 contains 15 residues. The germline V and J ends were trimmed by 2 bases and 0 bases, with 7 bases remaining between them. This CDR3 reads CASSLWGATNEKLFF. CDR3 sequence (DNA): TGTGCCAGCAGCTTATGGGGGGCAACTAATGAAAAACTGTTTTTT.

The chain has TRBV6-6 and TRBJ1-4, with D uncertain. CDR3 length: 14 residues. Germline V CDR1 and CDR2: MNHNY, SVGAGI (reference sequence). Trimming removed 5 bases from V and 7 bases from J, with 14 bases in between. The CDR3: CASSPDNAGEKLFF. The CDR3 nucleotides read TGTGCCAGCAGTCCCGACAATGCCGGTGAAAAACTGTTTTTT.

The chain combines TRBV13 with TRBJ2-3; 12 bases are shared with TRBD2. The CDR3 length is 20 residues. Per germline, CDR1 PRHDT and CDR2 FYEKMQ (reference sequence). V shed 5 bases, J shed 0 bases, and the junction held 15 bases outside the gene matches. The CDR3 sequence: CASSPIRRLAGGDSTDTQYF. DNA of the CDR3: TGTGCCAGCAGCCCCATCCGCCGCCTAGCGGGGGGGGATAGCACAGATACGCAGTATTTT.

This clone has at least ten counts. The V gene is TRBV5-8, the J gene TRBJ2-2, with 12 bases aligning to TRBD1. V shed 4 bases and J 7 bases; nucleotides not matched to a gene: 5. The CDR3 is 15 residues long. CDR1 and CDR2 from the germline V gene are SGHTS and YDEGEE. The CDR3 DNA is TGTGCCAGCAGCGGGACAGGGGGCAATGGCGGGGAGCTGTTTTTT. Amino acids: CASSGTGGNGGELFF.

This sequence joins TRBV5-1 and TRBJ2-7; 8 bases fit TRBD1. This CDR3 is 15 amino acids long. The germline CDR1 and CDR2 sequences are SGHRS and YFSETQ. J gave up 0 bases and V 2 bases, and 4 bases lay outside the gene matches. The CDR3 DNA is TGCGCCAGCAGCTTTTGGACAGGGAGCTCCTACGAGCAGTACTTC. Residues: CASSFWTGSSYEQYF.

This clone was recorded a few times. This chain joins TRBV13 and TRBJ2-3; D not certain. There are 14 residues in the CDR3. Germline assignment: CDR1 PRHDT and CDR2 FYEKMQ (reference sequence). V was trimmed by 2 bases and J by 0 bases, leaving 6 bases between them. CDR3 residues: CASSLRGSTDTQYF. CDR3 nucleotide sequence: TGTGCCAGCAGCTTAAGAGGAAGCACAGATACGCAGTATTTT.

V and J are TRBV5-1 and TRBJ2-3; 9 bases line up with TRBD1. The CDR3 has 13 residues. Germline CDR1 and CDR2: SGHRS and YFSETQ. After removal of 2 bases from V and 6 bases from J, the junction contained 1 base not matched to a gene. CDR3 nucleotides: TGCGCCAGCAGCTTACAGGGGGCCGATACGCAGTATTTT. Translation: CASSLQGADTQYF.

This clone was recorded a few times. The rearrangement joins TRBV10-3 to TRBJ1-2; the match to TRBD1 covers 8 bases. The CDR3 contains 13 residues. The ends lost 7 bases at V and 8 bases at J; junction bases unmatched: 9. CDR1 is ENHRY, CDR2 SYGVKD, per germline. CDR3 sequence reads: CAIIPGTGGGYTF. The CDR3 DNA is TGTGCCATCATCCCCGGGACAGGTGGCGGCTACACCTTC.

This chain connects TRBV4-1 to TRBJ1-3; D not certain. Deletions cut 4 bases from V and 3 bases from J, with 13 bases between. CDR3 size: 15 residues. Germline values: CDR1 MGHRA, CDR2 YSYEKL. CDR3 sequence reads: CASSLVEAVGNTIYF. The CDR3 coding sequence is TGCGCCAGCAGCCTCGTAGAGGCTGTTGGAAACACCATATATTTT.

This clone came up a few times. V gene TRBV13 combines with J gene TRBJ1-1, with a tentative D call TRBD1 (6 bases). The V gene's germline CDR1 is PRHDT and CDR2 FYEKMQ (reference sequence). The CDR3 is 16 amino acids. V was trimmed by 0 bases and J by 7 bases, leaving 18 bases between them. The CDR3 loop is CASSLGPLRGGREAFF. In nucleotides, the CDR3 is TGTGCCAGCAGCTTAGGCCCCCTCAGGGGCGGGCGTGAAGCTTTCTTT.

The chain joins TRBV20-1 to TRBJ1-1, with no clear D. The CDR3 has 11 amino acids. The V gene's germline CDR1 is DFQATT and CDR2 SNEGSKA (reference sequence). The V gene lost 6 bases and the J gene lost 8 bases, with 13 bases spanning the gap. The CDR3 DNA follows: TGCAGTGCCGCGGGCCCCGGGGAAGCTTTCTTT. This translates into CSAAGPGEAFF.

There are a few counts of this clone. The chain joins TRBV7-9 to TRBJ1-5, with TRBD1 identical over 11 bases. The germline gives CDR1 SEHNR, CDR2 FQNEAQ (reference sequence). Trimming at V came to 1 base and at J to 6 bases, leaving 8 bases not matched to a gene. This CDR3 spans 17 amino acids. CDR3 region: CASSLGTGTGGSQPQHF. The CDR3 nucleotides read TGTGCCAGCAGCTTAGGGACTGGGACAGGGGGTAGTCAGCCCCAGCATTTT. Combining the CDR3 with reference TRBV7-9 and TRBJ1-5 gives the whole variable domain DTGVSQNPRHKITKRGQNVTFRCDPISEHNRLYWYRQTLGQGPEFLTYFQNEAQLEKSRLLSDRFSAERPKGSFSTLEIQRTEQGDSAMYLCASSLGTGTGGSQPQHFGDGTRLSIL.